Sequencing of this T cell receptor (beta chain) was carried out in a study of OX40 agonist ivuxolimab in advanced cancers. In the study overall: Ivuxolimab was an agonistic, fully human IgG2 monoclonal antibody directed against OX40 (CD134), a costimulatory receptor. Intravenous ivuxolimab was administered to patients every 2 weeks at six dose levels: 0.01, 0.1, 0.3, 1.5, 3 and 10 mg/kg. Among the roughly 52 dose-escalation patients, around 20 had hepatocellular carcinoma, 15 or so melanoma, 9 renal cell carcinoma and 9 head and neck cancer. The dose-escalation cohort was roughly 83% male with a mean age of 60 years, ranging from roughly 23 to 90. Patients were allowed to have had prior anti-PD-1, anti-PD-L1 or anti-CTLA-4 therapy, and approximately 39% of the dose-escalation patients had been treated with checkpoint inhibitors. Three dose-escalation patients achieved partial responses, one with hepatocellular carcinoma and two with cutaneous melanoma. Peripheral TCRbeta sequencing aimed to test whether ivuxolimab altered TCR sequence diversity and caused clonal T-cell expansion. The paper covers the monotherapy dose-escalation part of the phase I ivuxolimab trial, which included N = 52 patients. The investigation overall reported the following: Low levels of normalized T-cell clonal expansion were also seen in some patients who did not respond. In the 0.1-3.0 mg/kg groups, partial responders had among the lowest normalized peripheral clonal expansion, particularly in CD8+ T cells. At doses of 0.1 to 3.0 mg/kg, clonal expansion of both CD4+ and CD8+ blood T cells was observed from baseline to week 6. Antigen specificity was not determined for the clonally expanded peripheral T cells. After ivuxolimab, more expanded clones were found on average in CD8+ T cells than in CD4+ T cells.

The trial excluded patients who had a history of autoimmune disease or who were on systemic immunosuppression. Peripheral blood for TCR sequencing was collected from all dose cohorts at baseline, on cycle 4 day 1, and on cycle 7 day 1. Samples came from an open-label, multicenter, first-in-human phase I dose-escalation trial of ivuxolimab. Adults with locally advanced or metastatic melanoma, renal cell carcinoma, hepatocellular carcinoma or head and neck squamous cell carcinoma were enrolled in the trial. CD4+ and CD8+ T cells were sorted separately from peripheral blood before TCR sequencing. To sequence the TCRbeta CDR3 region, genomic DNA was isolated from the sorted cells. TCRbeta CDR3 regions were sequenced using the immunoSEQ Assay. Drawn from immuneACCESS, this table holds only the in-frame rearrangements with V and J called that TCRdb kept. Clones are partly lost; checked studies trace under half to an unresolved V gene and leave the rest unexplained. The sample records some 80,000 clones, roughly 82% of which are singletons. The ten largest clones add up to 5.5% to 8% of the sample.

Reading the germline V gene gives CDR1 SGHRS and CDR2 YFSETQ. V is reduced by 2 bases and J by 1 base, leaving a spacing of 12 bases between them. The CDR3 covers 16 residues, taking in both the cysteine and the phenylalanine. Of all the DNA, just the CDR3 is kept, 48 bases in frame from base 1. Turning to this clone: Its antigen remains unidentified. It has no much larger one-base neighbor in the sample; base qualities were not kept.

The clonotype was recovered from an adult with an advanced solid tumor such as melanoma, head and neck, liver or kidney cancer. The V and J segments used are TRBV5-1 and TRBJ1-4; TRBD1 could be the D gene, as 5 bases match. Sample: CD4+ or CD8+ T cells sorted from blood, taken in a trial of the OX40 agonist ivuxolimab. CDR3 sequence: CASSFQGIGTNEKLFF. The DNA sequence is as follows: TGCGCCAGCAGCTTCCAGGGAATAGGAACTAATGAAAAACTGTTTTTT. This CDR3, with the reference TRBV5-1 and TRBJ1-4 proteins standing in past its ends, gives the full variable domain KAGVTQTPRYLIKTRGQQVTLSCSPISGHRSVSWYQQTPGQGLQFLFEYFSETQRNKGNFPGRFSGRQFSNSRSEMNVSTLELGDSALYLCASSFQGIGTNEKLFFGSGTQLSVL.